These 17 T cell receptor beta chains share one sample of origin, sequenced in a study of cytomegalovirus exposure and HLA in healthy donors. PCR employed 60 Vbeta and 13 Jbeta primers. Clones were read by immunoSEQ multiplex PCR, and TCRdb kept only the in-frame ones, dropping some. The sample shows around 300,000 clones, around 66% of them seen only once. Material: PBMCs. Receptors originate from a female donor in good health and CMV-seronegative.

J is TRBJ2-7 and V is TRBV7-3; 8 bases fit TRBD2. The CDR3 runs to 15 residues. Germline assignment: CDR1 SGHTA and CDR2 FQGTGA. V was clipped by 2 bases and J by 4 bases; unmatched bases: 7. For the CDR3, the DNA is TGTGCCAGCAGCTTAGCTAGCGGGTCCCAATACGAGCAGTACTTC. This gives the protein CASSLASGSQYEQYF.

J is TRBJ2-2 and V is TRBV6-1; TRBD1 matches at 7 bases. V lost 3 bases, J lost 6 bases, and 10 bases stayed unmatched. The CDR3 contains 16 residues. Germline CDR1 MNHNS, CDR2 SASEGT. This chain's CDR3 is CASSDTGAKRAGELFF. CDR3 coding DNA: TGTGCCAGCAGTGATACAGGGGCTAAAAGAGCCGGGGAGCTGTTTTTT.

This clone came up a few times. This chain uses TRBV28 with TRBJ2-5; 8 nucleotides match TRBD2. The CDR3 has 14 residues. V dropped 8 bases and J dropped 5; count of bases not matched to a gene: 10. The germline gives CDR1 MDHEN, CDR2 SYDVKM. The CDR3 reads CASRPGGAQETQYF. CDR3 nucleotides: TGTGCCAGCCGTCCCGGGGGGGCTCAGGAGACCCAGTACTTC.

The CDR3 loop reads CASSLGRDGTDTQYF. The CDR3 DNA follows: TGTGCCAGCAGCTTGGGGCGGGATGGCACAGATACGCAGTATTTT. The genes are TRBV5-6 and TRBJ2-3; a possible D gene is TRBD2 (6 bases). CDR3 length: 15 residues. The V end lost 0 bases, the J end lost 1 base, and 9 bases lay between the germline ends. Germline V gene data show CDR1 as SGHDT and CDR2 as YYEEEE.

V gene TRBV21-1 combines with J gene TRBJ2-7; the DNA was not used to check the table's D call, TRBD1. TRBV21-1 is a pseudogene locus. This CDR3 has 14 residues. This chain's CDR3 is CASSPRLGPSEQYF. The CDR3 nucleotides read TGTGCCAGCAGCCCCCGACTGGGGCCCAGCGAGCAGTACTTC.

The chain carries TRBV5-1 and TRBJ2-5, with D uncertain. CDR1 is SGHRS and CDR2 is YFSETQ in the germline V gene. CDR3 length: 16 residues. Trimming stripped 3 bases from V and 7 bases from J, with 22 bases between. The CDR3 sequence is CASSSSLGLRYGTQYF. CDR3 DNA sequence: TGCGCCAGCAGCTCGTCCCTGGGCCTTCGATACGGGACCCAGTACTTC.

The chain couples TRBV29-1 to TRBJ2-1; 8 positions match TRBD2. Germline CDR1 reads SQVTM; CDR2 reads ANQGSEA. V shed 0 bases, J shed 2 bases, and the junction held 9 bases outside the gene matches. The CDR3 runs to 17 residues. CDR3 region: CSVEDRGAGVTYNEQFF. In DNA, the CDR3 is TGCAGCGTTGAAGACCGAGGAGCGGGAGTCACCTACAATGAGCAGTTCTTC.

The chain uses TRBV27 and TRBJ2-1, with a tentative D call TRBD1 (6 bases). Between the trimmed V and J ends, which lost 3 bases and 11 bases, there was a span of 11 bases. Germline V lookup: CDR1 MNHEY, CDR2 SMNVEV (reference sequence). This CDR3 region has 12 residues. CDR3 in DNA: TGTGCCAGCAGTTTCCCCGGGACAAAGCAGTTCTTC. It specifies CASSFPGTKQFF.

This chain uses TRBV6-4 with TRBJ2-3; 9 nucleotides align to TRBD2. Unmatched junction bases numbered 9, after V lost 4 bases and J lost 4 bases. The CDR3 runs 16 residues. CDR1 and CDR2 from the germline V gene are MRHNA and SNTAGT. CDR3 nucleotide sequence: TGTGCCAGCAGTGGATTAGCGGGAGCGAGGGCAGATACGCAGTATTTT. Encoded protein: CASSGLAGARADTQYF.

This chain uses TRBV5-1 with TRBJ2-3, with 8 bases that match TRBD2. Germline values: CDR1 SGHRS, CDR2 YFSETQ. The V gene end was trimmed by 4 bases and the J gene end by 3 bases; junction bases not matched to a gene: 4. The CDR3 is 14 amino acids. CDR3 DNA sequence: TGCGCCAGCAGCCAGGGACTAGAGACAGATACGCAGTATTTT. Amino acids: CASSQGLETDTQYF.

This clone was seen a single time. The chain has TRBV7-8 and TRBJ2-7; TRBD2 might be the D (6 bases). V lost 3 bases and J lost 2, with 11 bases in between. CDR3 length equals 14 residues. The germline CDR1 and CDR2 sequences are SGHVS and FQNEAQ. The DNA for the CDR3 is TGTGCCAGCAGCTTGCGGGGCCCAACCTACGAGCAGTACTTC. Translated, it gives CASSLRGPTYEQYF.

This chain uses TRBV7-9 with TRBJ2-7; D not resolved. CDR3 size: 15 residues. The V end was cut by 1 base, the J end by 3 bases, with 13 bases between. The germline V gene has CDR1 SEHNR and CDR2 FQNEAQ (reference sequence). DNA of the CDR3: TGTGCCAGCAGCTTAGTTGGGCCCGACCGCTACGAGCAGTACTTC. Its translation: CASSLVGPDRYEQYF.

The rearrangement links TRBV28 to TRBJ1-2, with 7 bases that match TRBD1. The CDR3 loop spans 15 amino acids. Trimming removed 5 bases from V and 3 bases from J; junction bases left unmatched: 9. Per germline, CDR1 MDHEN and CDR2 SYDVKM. The DNA for the CDR3 is TGTGCCAGCAGTAACACAGGGGCCTGGGACTATGGCTACACCTTC. Amino acid sequence: CASSNTGAWDYGYTF.

The chain joins TRBV6-5 to TRBJ2-1, with a tentative D call TRBD1 (5 bases). The CDR3 runs to 16 residues. Per the germline V gene, CDR1 is MNHEY and CDR2 is SVGAGI. The V end lost 2 bases, the J end lost 0 bases, and 11 bases lay between the germline ends. CDR3 coding DNA: TGTGCCAGCAGTTACACCTCGACAGCCTCCTACAATGAGCAGTTCTTC. Protein product: CASSYTSTASYNEQFF.

The gene calls are TRBV4-1 and TRBJ1-3; D is perhaps TRBD1 (5 bases). This CDR3 has 16 amino acids. Germline V lookup: CDR1 MGHRA, CDR2 YSYEKL. V was cut by 1 base and J by 0 bases, with 10 bases left in between. The CDR3 sequence: CASSQGAGRSGNTIYF. DNA of the CDR3: TGCGCCAGCAGCCAAGGCGCAGGGCGCTCTGGAAACACCATATATTTT.

The chain uses TRBV11-2 and TRBJ2-1, with D perhaps TRBD2 (6 bases). This CDR3 has 17 residues. Trimming pared 0 bases from V and 1 base from J, leaving 13 bases between. The germline V gene has CDR1 SGHAT and CDR2 FQNNGV. CDR3 protein: CASSLEAGGRSYNEQFF. DNA for the CDR3: TGTGCCAGCAGCTTAGAGGCTGGGGGGAGATCCTACAATGAGCAGTTCTTC.

This clone was seen a few times. The chain has TRBV4-2 and TRBJ2-7; 11 bases agree with TRBD2. Trimming cost V 2 bases and J 0 bases; bases outside gene matches: 9. Germline-derived CDR1 and CDR2 are LGHNA and YNFKEQ. CDR3 size: 18 residues. CDR3 bases: TGTGCCAGCAGCCAAATCATTAGCGGGAGGGTTAGCTCCTACGAGCAGTACTTC. Its protein product is CASSQIISGRVSSYEQYF.